Listed below are T cell receptor beta chains from one sample, sequenced in a study of blood T cell repertoires in COVID-19. Libraries were prepared by immunoSEQ multiplex PCR; TCRdb keeps only in-frame clonotypes and omits some of them. The sample consists of 250,000 to 300,000 clones, approximately 90% of them appearing once. Sequencing input: peripheral blood. The receptors stem from a man aged 35-49 years with acute or convalescent COVID-19. Each CDR3 is given with its conserved first and last residue. D genes are given only for firm matches. Rows give clone size only sometimes, using once, few, many, or a class for an expanded clone.

len	v_gene	d_gene	abundance	j_gene	CDR3aa	CDR3nt
13	TRBV7-2	TRBD1	.	TRBJ2-5	CASTVGGGETQYF	TGTGCCAGCACCGTAGGGGGCGGCGAGACCCAGTACTTC
14	TRBV2	.	once	TRBJ1-4	CASTLQGRGEKLFF	TGTGCCAGCACCTTACAGGGTAGAGGTGAAAAACTGTTTTTT
13	TRBV15	.	.	TRBJ2-1	CATSRDLRNEQFF	TGTGCCACCAGCAGAGATTTGAGAAATGAGCAGTTCTTC
13	TRBV5-6	.	.	TRBJ1-2	CASSLQAAYGYTF	TGTGCCAGCAGCTTGCAGGCAGCCTATGGCTACACCTTC
17	TRBV7-9	TRBD1	.	TRBJ2-7	CASSLSPYRDRDYEQYF	TGTGCCAGCAGCTTATCCCCCTACCGGGACAGAGACTACGAGCAGTACTTC
15	TRBV4-1	TRBD1	.	TRBJ2-7	CASSLTGTGQYEQYF	TGCGCCAGCAGCCTTACCGGGACAGGGCAATACGAGCAGTACTTC
14	TRBV19	TRBD1	.	TRBJ1-4	CASSLTGGNEKLFF	TGTGCCAGTAGTCTTACAGGGGGAAACGAAAAACTGTTTTTT
16	TRBV12-5	.	.	TRBJ2-7	CASGLVEGGLSYEQYF	TGTGCTAGTGGTTTGGTAGAAGGAGGGTTGTCCTACGAGCAGTACTTC
13	TRBV2	.	.	TRBJ1-5	CASKGAGQQPQHF	TGTGCCAGCAAAGGTGCAGGGCAACAGCCCCAGCATTTT
13	TRBV6-5	.	.	TRBJ2-1	CASKLSSYNEQFF	TGTGCCAGCAAGTTGAGCTCCTACAATGAGCAGTTCTTC
12	TRBV29-1	.	.	TRBJ2-3	CSVERRGGTQYF	TGCAGCGTTGAACGGCGGGGAGGAACGCAGTATTTT
13	TRBV30	TRBD1	.	TRBJ1-2	CAWSVRRGHGYTF	TGTGCCTGGAGTGTACGAAGGGGGCATGGCTACACCTTC
14	TRBV5-1	.	.	TRBJ2-2	CACSPAGNTGELFF	TGCGCCTGCAGTCCGGCGGGGAACACCGGGGAGCTGTTTTTT